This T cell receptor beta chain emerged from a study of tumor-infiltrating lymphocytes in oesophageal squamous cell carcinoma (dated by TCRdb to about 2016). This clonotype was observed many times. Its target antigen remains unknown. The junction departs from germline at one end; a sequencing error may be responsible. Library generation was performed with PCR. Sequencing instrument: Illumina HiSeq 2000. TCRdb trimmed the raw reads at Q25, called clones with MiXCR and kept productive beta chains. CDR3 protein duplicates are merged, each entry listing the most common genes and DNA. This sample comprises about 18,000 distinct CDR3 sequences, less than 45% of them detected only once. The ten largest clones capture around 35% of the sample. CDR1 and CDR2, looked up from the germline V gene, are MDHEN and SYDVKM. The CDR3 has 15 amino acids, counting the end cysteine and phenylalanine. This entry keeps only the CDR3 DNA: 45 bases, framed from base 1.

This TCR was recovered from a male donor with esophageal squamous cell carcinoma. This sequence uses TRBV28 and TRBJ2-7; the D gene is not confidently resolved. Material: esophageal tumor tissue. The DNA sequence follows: TGTGCCAGCAGTCCCCGTCGTCTGGCCTCCCACGAGCAGTACTTC. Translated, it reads CASSPRRLASHEQYF.